A selection of T cell receptor beta chains follows, all from one sample in a study of early T cells in non-severe SARS-CoV-2 infection. Each CDR3 protein gets one entry after TCRdb re-called the 5' RACE reads with MiXCR. The sample carries 84,000 or so distinct CDR3 sequences, 14% recorded once. The specimen was whole blood. These receptors originate from an adult who was a healthcare worker with PCR-confirmed SARS-CoV-2 infection or an uninfected control (not recorded which). Both conserved end residues are part of each CDR3. The order of the fields is J gene, D gene, V gene, CDR3 length, clone size, CDR3 DNA, CDR3 protein. The D gene is left open where the match is weak. The size of a clone is reported for some rows only, either as once, few or many, or as a class for expanded clones.

TRBJ2-1,.,TRBV7-9,11,few,TGTGCCAGCAGCCTGCAAGAGGTCGGGTTCTTC,CASSLQEVGFF
TRBJ2-3,.,TRBV27,13,.,TGTGGCAGCAGTCCCAGCGTCCTAAATACGCAGTATTTT,CGSSPSVLNTQYF
TRBJ1-6,TRBD1,TRBV11-2,15,.,TGTGCCAGCAGCCACCGGACAGGGAGTAATTCACCCCTCCACTTT,CASSHRTGSNSPLHF
TRBJ1-5,.,TRBV12-3/TRBV12-4,15,.,TGTGCCAGCAGTACGGTCCCGAATAGCAATCAGCCCCAGCATTTT,CASSTVPNSNQPQHF
TRBJ1-1,TRBD1,TRBV7-2,13,few,TGTGCCAGCAGCTTAGGGACAGGTCGAAAAGCTTTCTTT,CASSLGTGRKAFF
TRBJ2-7,TRBD1,TRBV24-1,18,.,TGTGCCACCAGTGATTGGGGTCCCGGGACAGGAGGATCCTACGAGCAGTACTTC,CATSDWGPGTGGSYEQYF
TRBJ2-7,.,TRBV10-3,11,.,TGTGCCATCGGGACACCCTACGAGCAGTACTTC,CAIGTPYEQYF
TRBJ2-2,.,TRBV11-3,14,few,TGTGCCAGCAGGGCCCAGGGTGAAGCCGGGGAGCTGTTTTTT,CASRAQGEAGELFF
TRBJ2-7,.,TRBV19,15,few,TGTGCCAGTAGTATCGGACAGGGAGGGACCTACGAGCAGTACTTC,CASSIGQGGTYEQYF
TRBJ2-5,TRBD1,TRBV18,17,many,TGTGCCAGCTCATACGACCAAGGACAGGGGGGTTTGAAGACCCAGTACTTC,CASSYDQGQGGLKTQYF
TRBJ2-1,.,TRBV25-1,12,few,TGTGCCAGCAGTGAATTATTGGGTGAGCAGTTCTTC,CASSELLGEQFF
TRBJ1-6,.,TRBV18,15,many,TGTGCCAGCTCACGCTCGGGAAGGACCTTCTCACCCCTCCACTTT,CASSRSGRTFSPLHF
TRBJ1-5,.,TRBV12-3/TRBV12-4,13,.,TGTGCCAGCAGTCCAACCTTGAAAGGGGCCCAGCATTTT,CASSPTLKGAQHF
TRBJ2-5,TRBD2,TRBV7-8,16,.,TGTGCCAGCAGCTTAGAAGCGGGGGGGCCTGGAGAGACCCAGTACTTC,CASSLEAGGPGETQYF
TRBJ2-5,.,TRBV20-1,13,.,TGCAGTGCTCATTCCGGGCTAGAAGAGACCCAGTACTTC,CSAHSGLEETQYF
TRBJ1-1,.,TRBV12-3/TRBV12-4,13,.,TGTGCCAGCAGTTTACGGAGGAACACTGAAGCTTTCTTT,CASSLRRNTEAFF
TRBJ1-4,TRBD1,TRBV18,15,.,TGTGCCAGCTCACCAAGGGACAGCTATAATGAAAAACTGTTTTTT,CASSPRDSYNEKLFF
TRBJ2-2,TRBD1,TRBV25-1,15,many,TGTGCCAGCACCCCGGGGACAGGATACACCGGGGAGCTGTTTTTT,CASTPGTGYTGELFF
TRBJ2-3,.,TRBV7-2,13,.,TGTGCCAGCAGCTTAGAACTCTCAGATACGCAGTATTTT,CASSLELSDTQYF
TRBJ2-1,.,TRBV4-3,15,few,TGCGCCAGCAGCCAAGGGAGAGTTGGAGGCAATGAGCAGTTCTTC,CASSQGRVGGNEQFF
TRBJ2-1,TRBD1,TRBV5-1,14,few,TGCGCCAGCAGCTTCCAGGGGGCCTACAATGAGCAGTTCTTC,CASSFQGAYNEQFF
TRBJ2-1,.,TRBV19,13,many,TGTGCCAGTACATCTAGAGGAGACAATGAGCAGTTCTTC,CASTSRGDNEQFF
TRBJ1-1,.,TRBV4-3,16,many,TGCGCCAGCAGCCAAGATTTGGCAGCAAAGGGTACTGAAGCTTTCTTT,CASSQDLAAKGTEAFF
TRBJ2-3,.,TRBV9,17,few,TGTGCCAGCAGCCCCTACCCAGGGGGGGCCCTCACAGATACGCAGTATTTT,CASSPYPGGALTDTQYF
TRBJ2-1,.,TRBV5-5,13,few,TGTGCCAGCAGCTTGTCTAGCAGCAATGAGCAGTTCTTC,CASSLSSSNEQFF
TRBJ1-2,.,TRBV28,15,.,TGTGCCAGCACCGATTACGGGACAACCCCCTTGGCCTACACCTTC,CASTDYGTTPLAYTF
TRBJ2-7,.,TRBV28,13,few,TGTGCCAGCCAAGAGGGGCACCCCTACGAGCAGTACTTC,CASQEGHPYEQYF
TRBJ2-7,.,TRBV7-9,13,.,TGTGCCAGCAGCTTAGTCCTAAACTACGAGCAGTACTTC,CASSLVLNYEQYF
TRBJ1-2,.,TRBV5-6,12,.,TGTGCCAGCAGCTTGGTAGTGAACGGCTACACCTTC,CASSLVVNGYTF
TRBJ2-1,TRBD1,TRBV5-1,15,.,TGCGCCAGCAGCTTGTCAGGGGGCGCGGGAAATGAGCAGTTCTTC,CASSLSGGAGNEQFF
TRBJ2-3,.,TRBV20-1,14,.,TGCAGTGCTCACGGGAGTAGGAACACAGATACGCAGTATTTT,CSAHGSRNTDTQYF
TRBJ2-2,TRBD1,TRBV18,15,many,TGTGCCAGCTCACCACCCAGACAGGGGGCCGGGGAGCTGTTTTTT,CASSPPRQGAGELFF
TRBJ2-1,.,TRBV7-2,15,few,TGTGCCAGCAGCTTAGAAGGGCGGATGCTAGGGGAGCAGTTCTTC,CASSLEGRMLGEQFF
TRBJ2-1,.,TRBV7-6,12,.,TGTGCCAGCAGCCGGGCAAACAATGAGCAGTTCTTC,CASSRANNEQFF
TRBJ1-2,.,TRBV7-8,13,.,TGTGCCAGCGGCGAGGAGGGTTACTATGGCTACACCTTC,CASGEEGYYGYTF
TRBJ1-5,.,TRBV6-2/TRBV6-3,14,.,TGTGCCAGCAGACGGGGGGTTAGCAATCAGCCCCAGCATTTT,CASRRGVSNQPQHF
TRBJ1-3,.,TRBV30,11,.,TGTGCCTGGAGTGCTGGAAACACCATATATTTT,CAWSAGNTIYF
TRBJ2-5,.,TRBV7-6,11,few,TGTGCCAGCAGCCGACAAGAGACCCAGTACTTC,CASSRQETQYF
TRBJ1-4,.,TRBV3-1,14,.,TGTGCCAGCAGCCAGGGCCAGGATAATGAAAAACTGTTTTTT,CASSQGQDNEKLFF
TRBJ1-2,.,TRBV29-1,13,.,TGCAGCGTTGAATATAGGGGGGGCTTTGGCTACACCTTC,CSVEYRGGFGYTF
TRBJ1-5,.,TRBV6-1,15,few,TGTGCCAGCAGTGAATCCTCGTCAGGCGGCCAGCCCCAGCATTTT,CASSESSSGGQPQHF
TRBJ2-5,.,TRBV6-2/TRBV6-3,13,.,TGTGCCAGCAGTTATGGGCGGTGGGAGACCCAGTACTTC,CASSYGRWETQYF
TRBJ2-6,.,TRBV18,16,few,TGTGCCAGCTCACCTCGACAGGCCCCGGGGGCCAACGTCCTGACTTTC,CASSPRQAPGANVLTF
TRBJ2-3,.,TRBV28,16,.,TGTGCCAGCAGTTTGGAGGCTGACCCCCGGGCAGATACGCAGTATTTT,CASSLEADPRADTQYF
TRBJ2-2,.,TRBV5-4,14,.,TGTGCCAGCAGCTTGGTAGGGAGGCCCGGGGAGCTGTTTTTT,CASSLVGRPGELFF
TRBJ2-1,TRBD2,TRBV15,15,many,TGTGCCACCAGCAGGACTAGCGGGGGCTACAATGAGCAGTTCTTC,CATSRTSGGYNEQFF